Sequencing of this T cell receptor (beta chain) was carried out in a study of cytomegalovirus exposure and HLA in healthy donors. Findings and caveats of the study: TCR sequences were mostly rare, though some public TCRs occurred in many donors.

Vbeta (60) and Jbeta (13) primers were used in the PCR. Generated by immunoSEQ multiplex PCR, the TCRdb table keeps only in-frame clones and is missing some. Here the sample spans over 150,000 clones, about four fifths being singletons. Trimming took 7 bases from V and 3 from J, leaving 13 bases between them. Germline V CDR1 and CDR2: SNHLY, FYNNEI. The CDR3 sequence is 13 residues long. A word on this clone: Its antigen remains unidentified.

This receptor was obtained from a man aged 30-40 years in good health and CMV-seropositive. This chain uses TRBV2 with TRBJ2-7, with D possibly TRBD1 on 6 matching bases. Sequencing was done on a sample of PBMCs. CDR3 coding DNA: TGTGCCAGCAACGGCAGGGGCGGCTACGAGCAGTACTTC. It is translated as CASNGRGGYEQYF.